This T cell receptor (beta chain) emerged from a study of T cells in Graves' hyperthyroidism and ophthalmopathy. Turning to the study itself: Peripheral blood draws took place at initial diagnosis, ahead of any treatment.

Authors of the study amplified TCR beta CDR3 regions from RNA transcripts. A first-round RT-PCR of the TCR CDR3 used the HTBI primer set. TCRdb fed the multiplex PCR reads into MiXCR, producing one record per CDR3 protein. The data hold roughly 350,000 distinct CDR3 sequences, with roughly 13% observed a single time. The origin of this receptor is a woman in her twenties or thirties with Graves' hyperthyroidism. Sample: blood.

The CDR3 nucleotides are TGCAGCGTACAGCTTGGGGCTTCCTACGAGCAGTACTTC. This sequence encodes CSVQLGASYEQYF. The chain links TRBV29-1 to TRBJ2-7; weak D call: TRBD1 (5 bases). V lost 6 bases and J 1 base, leaving 13 bases between the germline ends. The CDR3 loop spans 13 amino acids. From germline, CDR1 is SQVTM and CDR2 ANQGSEA.